These 14 T cell receptor beta chains were sequenced from one sample in a study of T cell repertoires in cytomegalovirus infection. Via MiXCR, TCRdb re-called the reads, giving one row per CDR3 protein. The sample consists of just under 550,000 distinct CDR3 sequences, more than 25% of them appearing once. Sequencing was performed on PBMCs. The receptors stem from a human donor in good health (CMV status not recorded). Some clones in this sample may be carry-over from other donors' samples.

The CDR3 region is CASGGQGNLNSPLHF. Here the CDR3 DNA reads TGTGCCAGCGGGGGACAGGGGAATCTCAATTCACCCCTCCACTTT. The chain carries TRBV6-5 and TRBJ1-6; 10 nucleotides match TRBD1. The CDR3 contains 15 residues. The junction had 8 bases not matched to a gene; V was cut back by 8 bases and J by 7 bases. Germline V gene lookup returns CDR1 MNHEY and CDR2 SVGAGI.

There are many counts of this clonotype. The rearrangement links TRBV15 to TRBJ1-1, with D perhaps matching TRBD1 (5 bases). V lost 5 bases, J lost 5 bases, and 18 bases lay in between. The CDR3 runs to 15 residues. CDR1 LNHNV and CDR2 YYDKDF come from the germline V gene (reference sequence). CDR3 DNA: TGTGCCACCAGCGGACGGCTGGGGGGTAGGACTGAAGCTTTCTTT. This translates into CATSGRLGGRTEAFF.

This CDR3 is CASSMGLAGGRGEQFF. DNA of the CDR3: TGTGCCAGTAGTATGGGGCTAGCGGGAGGCAGAGGGGAGCAGTTCTTC. V and J are TRBV19 and TRBJ2-1, with TRBD2 matching 11 bases. V lost 3 bases to trimming and J lost 10 bases; unmatched junction nucleotides: 11. The CDR3 spans 16 residues. Germline lookup yields CDR1 LNHDA and CDR2 SQIVND (reference sequence).

This clonotype was seen more than once but under ten times. J is TRBJ2-7 and V is TRBV11-1; D may be TRBD1 (6 bases). V lost 6 bases to trimming and J lost 0 bases, with 12 bases between them. This CDR3 has 14 residues. From germline, CDR1 is SGHAT and CDR2 FQDESV (reference sequence). CDR3 protein: CASRDTDSSYEQYF. DNA for the CDR3: TGTGCCAGCAGGGATACGGACAGCTCCTACGAGCAGTACTTC.

There are many counts of this clonotype. In DNA form, the CDR3 reads TGTGCCAGCAGCTTAGTTACGGGACACAACAATGAGCAGTTCTTC. Translated, it gives CASSLVTGHNNEQFF. The rearrangement uses TRBV7-2 and TRBJ2-1; TRBD1 is a possible D gene (6 bases). Trimming stripped 1 base from V and 5 bases from J, with 12 bases between. The length of the CDR3 is 15 residues. CDR1 is SGHTA, CDR2 FQGNSA, per germline.

This clonotype was seen at least ten times. The V call is TRBV12-3 or TRBV12-4, the J call TRBJ2-2, with D unclear. The CDR3 has 13 amino acids. The V gene lost 5 bases and the J gene lost 8 bases, with 12 bases spanning the gap. The CDR3 DNA is TGTGCCAGCAGTCCCATGTTCGGGGGGGAGCTGTTTTTT. Its translation is CASSPMFGGELFF.

This clonotype appeared many times. The chain recombines TRBV7-2 with TRBJ1-2, with D perhaps matching TRBD1 (6 bases). Germline V gene lookup returns CDR1 SGHTA and CDR2 FQGNSA. V lost 4 bases, J lost 2 bases, and 8 bases lay in between. The CDR3 extends over 13 amino acids. The CDR3 loop reads CASSYDRNYGYTF. In DNA, the CDR3 is TGTGCCAGCAGCTACGACAGGAACTATGGCTACACCTTC.

The chain has TRBV7-9 and TRBJ2-1; TRBD2 is a possible D gene (5 bases). The V gene lost 5 bases and the J gene lost 5 bases, with 19 bases spanning the gap. The germline gives CDR1 SEHNR, CDR2 FQNEAQ (reference sequence). There are 16 residues in the CDR3. The CDR3 nucleotides are TGTGCCAGCAGCCCCCTAAAAGCGGAGCCCCACAATGAGCAGTTCTTC. Residues: CASSPLKAEPHNEQFF.

This clonotype was recorded a few times. This chain connects TRBV28 to TRBJ2-7; 10 nucleotides match TRBD1. Germline lookup yields CDR1 MDHEN and CDR2 SYDVKM. This CDR3 contains 15 residues. The junction had 9 bases not matched to a gene; V was cut back by 5 bases and J by 5 bases. The CDR3: CASSVTPGQGNEQYF. The CDR3 DNA sequence: TGTGCCAGCAGTGTAACCCCGGGACAGGGGAACGAGCAGTACTTC.

The genes are TRBV6-2 or TRBV6-3 and TRBJ2-7; weak D call: TRBD1 (6 bases). Germline V CDR1 and CDR2: MNHEY, SVGEGT. The CDR3 covers 15 residues. The V end was cut by 6 bases, the J end by 6 bases, with 21 bases between. The CDR3 DNA follows: TGTGCCAGCAGCCAGTCGGACAGCGGAAGGCGCGAGCAGTACTTC. Its protein is CASSQSDSGRREQYF.

The chain employs TRBV6-2 or TRBV6-3 and TRBJ1-1; 9 nucleotides agree with TRBD1. The length of the CDR3 is 14 residues. V lost 5 bases, J lost 7 bases, and 8 bases stayed unmatched. Germline CDR1 and CDR2: MNHEY and SVGEGT. CDR3 loop: CASSTPGQGLEAFF. The DNA of the CDR3 is TGTGCCAGCAGTACACCGGGACAGGGACTTGAAGCTTTCTTT.

The chain has TRBV4-1 and TRBJ2-1; perhaps TRBD2 as D (5 bases). V was cut by 0 bases and J by 6 bases, with 15 bases left in between. The germline V gene has CDR1 MGHRA and CDR2 YSYEKL. This CDR3 comprises 16 residues. The CDR3 sequence: CASSQDRASRGNEQFF. The CDR3 DNA reads TGCGCCAGCAGCCAAGATCGAGCCTCACGGGGCAATGAGCAGTTCTTC.

This clonotype was detected a few times. The rearrangement links TRBV6-1 to TRBJ2-2, with no clear D. V was clipped by 5 bases and J by 1 base, with 11 bases between them. The germline CDR1 and CDR2 sequences are MNHNS and SASEGT. The CDR3 is made up of 15 amino acids. The CDR3 here is CASSRLALNTGELFF. For the CDR3, the DNA is TGTGCCAGCAGTCGCCTGGCCCTGAACACCGGGGAGCTGTTTTTT.

The chain combines TRBV15 with TRBJ1-5; D remains unclear. Looked up from germline, CDR1 is LNHNV and CDR2 is YYDKDF (reference sequence). Trimming cost V 0 bases and J 5 bases, with 5 bases left between them. This CDR3 contains 13 residues. CDR3: CATSRDVDQPQHF. The CDR3 nucleotides read TGTGCCACCAGCAGAGATGTGGATCAGCCCCAGCATTTT.